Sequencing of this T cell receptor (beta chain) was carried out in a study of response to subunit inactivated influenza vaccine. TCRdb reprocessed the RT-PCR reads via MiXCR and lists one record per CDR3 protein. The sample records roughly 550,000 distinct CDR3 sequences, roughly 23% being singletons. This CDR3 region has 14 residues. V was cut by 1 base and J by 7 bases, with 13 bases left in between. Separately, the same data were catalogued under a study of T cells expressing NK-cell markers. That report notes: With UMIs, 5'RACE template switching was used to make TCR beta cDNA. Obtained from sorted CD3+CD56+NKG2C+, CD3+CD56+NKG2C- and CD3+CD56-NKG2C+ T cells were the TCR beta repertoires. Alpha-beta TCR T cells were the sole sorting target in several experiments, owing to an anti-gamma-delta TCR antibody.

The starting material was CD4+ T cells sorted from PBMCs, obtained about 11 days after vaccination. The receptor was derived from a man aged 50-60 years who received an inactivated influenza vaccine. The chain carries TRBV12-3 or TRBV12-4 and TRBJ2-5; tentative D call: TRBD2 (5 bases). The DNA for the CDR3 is TGTGCCAGCAGTTTAGACGCGGGTCGAGGGACCCAGTACTTC. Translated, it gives CASSLDAGRGTQYF.